A single TCR beta chain is shown here with its context. Its target antigen remains unknown. Per-base quality was not reported, and no clone a single base away is much larger than it. From the second PCR step on, the TCR alpha and beta chain libraries were amplified in separate reactions. The CMV status of each donor was determined by measuring IFNgamma production from CD4+ T cells after fresh PBMCs had been stimulated overnight with CMV viral lysate. Using Miltenyi beads, CD4 T cells were first positively selected, and CD8 T cells were then positively selected from the CD4-negative fraction. Cells stained for CD3, CD4, CD8, CD45RA, CD27 and a live/dead dye were sorted on a BD Aria II into four subsets by CD45RA and CD27. A few healthy volunteers provided blood, and the blood of each volunteer was split into CD4 and CD8 T cells and then into four differentiation subsets. Approximately 120 ml of peripheral blood was collected from each donor, and PBMC were isolated from the blood using Ficoll-Paque PLUS density-gradient centrifugation. Sorted cells were lysed in RLT buffer, and RNA was extracted with a Qiagen RNeasy kit and stored at -80°C.

Receptor amplification or capture employed UMI-ligation and nested PCR. An equimolar mix of two oligonucleotides covering both TRBC1 and TRBC2 was used as the beta constant-region primer. Four rounds of PCR, combining the SP2 primer with nested alpha and beta constant-region primers, were used to amplify the ligated cDNA. A single-stranded oligonucleotide bearing the SP2 primer plus a 12-nucleotide UMI was ligated onto the 3' end of the cDNA by T4 RNA ligase 1. Incubation of the ligation reaction lasted roughly 18-25 hours at 16 degrees C. PCR2 was usually performed as a SYBR Green qPCR and halted at a preset threshold so that over-amplification would not occur. All purifications after the first were performed with Agencourt AMPure XP magnetic beads. Library amounts were measured by Qubit and library quality was assessed on a TapeStation, where the main peak was expected at around 650 bp. The pooled libraries were sequenced on an Illumina MiSeq using v2 2x251 paired-end kits, which usually yielded 1-2 million reads per sample. Each sample library was pooled at 4 nM, and roughly 5-8% PhiX was included to improve cluster recognition. Per the authors' processing: Using tag matching that tolerated one base-pair mismatch, Decombinator assigned V and J genes to FASTQ reads that had been processed by Demultiplexor. Collapsinator relied on UMIs to fix sequencing errors as well as frequency errors caused by PCR heterogeneity. TCRs were translated and CDR3s were extracted from the conserved cysteine to the FGXG phenylalanine by CDR3Translator, with non-productive sequences being flagged. Gini, Shannon entropy and inverse Simpson indices were calculated on repertoires that had been subsampled to equal numbers of UMI-defined TCRs. Power-law fits to clonotype abundance distributions were performed by maximum likelihood within the linear range. On one naive CD8 sample, the pipeline and MIGEC gave similar UMI counts, unique TCR numbers and clonal distributions. One analysis removed from the naive repertoire any naive TCRs that were also found in any memory subset from the same donor. Repertoires were searched for around 8,000 CMV-associated CDR3 sequences compiled from VDJdb and a published dataset. TCRdb reworked the public reads: Q25 trimming with fastp, MiXCR clone assembly, productive beta chains retained. Here each entry gathers all rows of one CDR3 protein and keeps the most common genes and DNA. The authors' filters were not applied to this entry. The sample contains more than 120,000 distinct CDR3 sequences, under 25% of them found a single time. The ten top clones hold about 0.57% of the sample.

The data derive from a study of naive and memory T cell subsets (dated by TCRdb to 2017 to 2019). About the full investigation: An open-source, UMI-based TCR alpha and beta sequencing pipeline was applied to sorted naive and memory peripheral blood T cell subsets. The results of the functional CMV T cell responses matched the IgG serology results in every case. RNA was DNase-treated and reverse transcribed with TCR constant-region primers, mostly using SuperScript III.

CDR1 and CDR2 (SNHLY, FYNNEI) derive from the germline V gene. The CDR3 runs 16 amino acids, cysteine and phenylalanine included. The CDR3 DNA has 48 bases and is translated from base 1. Cut back by 9 bases and 0 bases, the V and J ends lie 17 bases apart. Results and caveats for the whole study, not just this receptor: The abundance of TCRs followed a power law with an exponent that differed between naive and memory subsets yet stayed consistent across the three individuals. Once error correction was done, more than 85% of naive TCR sequences showed up just once, which made the naive abundance distributions much steeper than those of the memory subsets. The repertoire findings for the naive and memory subsets could not be validated, as no ground truth was available. RNA-based TCR counts may be affected by expression changes linked to T cell activation and differentiation. Clonotypes were defined as single alpha or beta chain sequences, not paired alpha/beta receptors. In both CD4 and CD8 cells, a rise in Gini index and a fall in Shannon and inverse Simpson diversity were observed from naive through CM, EM and EMRA. Naive repertoires, especially CD8, contained a few larger clonotypes, possibly memory cells re-expressing CD45RA.

The TCR was taken from a human donor in good health. Sequencing was carried out using naive CD8+ T cells from blood. According to the study, the label for this sample's cell subset or site signals: naive T cells, CD45RA high CD27+. The rearrangement combines TRBV2 with TRBJ2-2; the D call is tentative, TRBD1 or TRBD2, as each matches 5 bases. The bases read TGTGCCAGGTCCCGTTTGAGGGGACCGAACACCGGGGAGCTGTTTTTT. Its protein reads: CARSRLRGPNTGELFF.